This record concerns one T cell receptor (beta chain) sequence. Its antigen is undetermined. The data are from a study of identifying expanded T cells in peripheral blood. No infections or other immune events were documented during collection. Germline loops: CDR1 SGHAT, CDR2 FQDESV (reference sequence). The CDR3 is 14 residues long. The V end lost 3 bases, the J end lost 5 bases, and 14 bases lay between the germline ends. General study findings and limits: Technical replicates showed 0.9 to 1.5 changed clones; two weeks roughly 15; four weeks 19.

Sequencing used immunoSEQ multiplex PCR; TCRdb keeps in-frame clones, though not all of them. The data show some 76,000 clones, with roughly 90% seen just once and over 2.5% held by the top ten. Sequencing used blood. The origin of this receptor is a person between 18 and 75 years old in good health. The chain carries TRBV11-1 and TRBJ2-7; D is undetermined. Written as DNA, the CDR3 is TGTGCCAGCAGCTTGTTTGGGGTTGTCGACGAGCAGTACTTC. Amino acid sequence: CASSLFGVVDEQYF.